This TCR beta chain comes out of a study of spatial heterogeneity in lung cancer (dated 2019 in TCRdb). Looking at the study overall: Samples were obtained from approximately 72 patients with early-stage, untreated non-small cell lung cancer from the lung TRACERx cohort. Follow-up PBMC samples were sequenced whenever available, with the median time to follow-up being two to three years after resection. More beta-chain than alpha-chain transcripts were consistently detected, likely reflecting higher beta-chain transcript abundance. In the raw uncorrected reads, each unique combination of TCR and UMI appeared on average more than ten times. In non-small cell lung cancer, the study quantitatively compared TCR alpha and beta repertoires across several tumor regions, matched nontumor lung, and blood. The study linked features of the TCR repertoire to counts of nonsynonymous mutations, which were determined by whole-exome sequencing of tumor tissue. At surgery, roughly 220 tumor regions, 64 matched nontumor lung samples and more than 55 PBMC samples were TCR-sequenced for both alpha and beta chains. General conclusions and limits of the study: Only around 15 patients were included in comparisons of baseline and follow-up blood repertoires. Ubiquitous expanded tumor TCRs showed up in blood more often at tumor resection than at routine follow-up. Additional single-cell paired TCR alpha and beta sequencing was considered necessary to confirm, at a functional level, the hypothesis that regional TCRs recognize regional mutations.

Library prep was done by 5' RACE. Sequencing was performed on a NextSeq 500. To allow correction of PCR and sequencing errors, the TCR library protocol tagged every TCR cDNA molecule with a unique molecular identifier. From the authors' description of their analysis: Decombinator tools were used for TCR identification, UMI-based error correction and CDR3 extraction. TCRs above a frequency of 2 per 1,000, corresponding to the top 1% of the tumor frequency distribution, were defined as expanded. Renyi diversity was calculated using the R vegan package after each repertoire was subsampled 100 times to 5,000 TCRs. To build CDR3 similarity networks, amino acid triplet string-kernel similarity was used, and CDR3s were connected when their pairwise similarity was above 0.82. TCRdb reanalyzed the raw reads on its own, using fastp at Q25 for trimming and MiXCR for clone calling, and kept in-frame beta chains. Here each entry gathers all rows of one CDR3 protein and keeps the most common genes and DNA. The V and J calls come from TCRdb's annotation, not from the publication. The sample table contains 40,000 to 50,000 distinct CDR3 sequences; only one count was recorded for 10% to 13% of them. Of the sample, approximately 17% falls within the top ten clones.

Turning to this clonotype: Its target antigen remains unknown. Base qualities are not at hand, and no much larger clone is one base apart.

What this sample's time point label stands for: blood at routine non-recurrence follow-up after resection. TCR sequencing used whole RNA extracted from tumor and nontumor lung tissue, or from cryopreserved PBMC samples, without cell sorting. Patients were selected for TCR sequencing only if sufficient RNA was available from at least two tumor regions. The sequences come from PBMCs, collected at follow-up. The sequence was obtained from a female donor with early-stage non-small cell lung cancer.

The DNA is as follows: TGTGCCAGCAGTTTAGGGGGAATAAGGACAGATACGCAGTATTTT. Its protein is CASSLGGIRTDTQYF. The chain is assembled from TRBV27 and TRBJ2-3, with the D call perhaps TRBD1 or TRBD2, each one matching 5 bases. The cysteine opens and the phenylalanine closes a CDR3 of 15 amino acids. Solely the CDR3 DNA is kept, with 45 bases framed from the first base. CDR1 MNHEY and CDR2 SMNVEV were looked up in the germline V gene (reference sequence). V is reduced by 2 bases and J by 3 bases, leaving a spacing of 12 bases between them.